The 26 T cell receptor beta chains below were found in one sample sequenced in a study of T cell repertoires in cytomegalovirus infection. Antigens of these TCRs are unknown. MiXCR was run by TCRdb on the reads, yielding one entry per CDR3 protein. This repertoire shows 400,000 to 600,000 distinct CDR3 sequences, approximately 40% found once; its top ten account for roughly two fifths. The sequences come from cultured PBMCs, collected from culture after CMV antigen stimulation. These receptors all come from a human donor in good health (CMV status not recorded). Some clones in this sample may be carry-over from other donors' samples.

V gene TRBV19 combines with J gene TRBJ1-5; TRBD1 agrees at 8 bases. The trim removed 7 bases at V and 8 bases at J, leaving 7 bases unmatched. The CDR3 loop spans 13 amino acids. Germline V gene data show CDR1 as LNHDA and CDR2 as SQIVND (reference sequence). CDR3 DNA: TGTGCCAGTAACAGGGGGATCATCGAGCCCCAGCATTTT. Its protein product is CASNRGIIEPQHF.

V and J are TRBV20-1 and TRBJ1-5; 9 bases are shared with TRBD1. The CDR3 spans 17 residues. Germline lookup yields CDR1 DFQATT and CDR2 SNEGSKA (reference sequence). V was clipped by 3 bases and J by 2 bases; unmatched bases: 11. In DNA form, the CDR3 reads TGCAGTGCTAGGGGGGGCACAGGGGGCGCCGGCAATCAGCCCCAGCATTTT. As protein: CSARGGTGGAGNQPQHF.

In its sample, this clonotype was seen a few times. The chain couples TRBV12-3 or TRBV12-4 to TRBJ2-7; D remains ambiguous. V shed 2 bases and J shed 6 bases, with 8 bases lying between them. This CDR3 is built from 12 residues. The CDR3 region is CASSLSGFEQYF. For the CDR3, the DNA is TGTGCCAGCAGTTTAAGTGGGTTCGAGCAGTACTTC.

V is TRBV24-1 and J is TRBJ2-7; D may be TRBD2 (6 bases). Looked up from germline, CDR1 is KGHDR and CDR2 is SFDVKD. The length of the CDR3 is 13 residues. The V end lost 5 bases, the J end lost 5 bases, and 12 bases lay between the germline ends. CDR3 amino acids: CATSALGGDEQYF. In DNA, the CDR3 is TGTGCCACCAGTGCGTTGGGGGGAGACGAGCAGTACTTC.

V and J are TRBV12-3 or TRBV12-4 and TRBJ2-1, with D tentatively TRBD2 (6 bases). There are 16 residues in the CDR3. With 3 bases removed from V and 6 bases from J, the gap between germline ends came to 18 bases. CDR3 protein: CASSFLLAHDFNEQFF. CDR3 coding DNA: TGTGCCAGCAGTTTCTTGCTAGCGCACGACTTCAATGAGCAGTTCTTC.

This clonotype was seen many times. The chain carries TRBV7-2 and TRBJ2-1, with TRBD2 matching over 11 bases. CDR1 and CDR2 (germline): SGHTA, FQGNSA. The CDR3 consists of 16 residues. Trimming cost V 4 bases and J 7 bases; bases outside gene matches: 9. CDR3 sequence (DNA): TGTGCCAGCAGCTCCCGGGGGGTAGCGGGGGGGAATGAGCAGTTCTTC. It yields the protein CASSSRGVAGGNEQFF.

This clonotype was found many times. The chain couples TRBV7-2 to TRBJ1-2, with a tentative D call TRBD1 (5 bases). The CDR3 consists of 16 residues. The V and J ends lost 3 bases and 2 bases respectively, with 16 bases between them. Germline V CDR1 and CDR2: SGHTA, FQGNSA. The CDR3 protein is CASSLGIGYRNYGYTF. The CDR3 region has the DNA TGTGCCAGCAGCTTGGGAATAGGGTACAGGAACTATGGCTACACCTTC.

CDR3 protein: CASSSGRWTVSTDTQYF. As DNA, the CDR3 is TGTGCCAGCAGTTCCGGACGTTGGACAGTTTCCACAGATACGCAGTATTTT. V is TRBV27 and J is TRBJ2-3; possibly TRBD1 for D (6 bases). The CDR3 has 17 amino acids. Germline loops: CDR1 MNHEY, CDR2 SMNVEV (reference sequence). V lost 4 bases to trimming and J lost 2 bases, with 19 bases between them.

This clonotype appeared a few times. The chain carries TRBV9 and TRBJ2-1; D gene unclear. The germline V and J ends were trimmed by 2 bases and 0 bases, with 12 bases remaining between them. CDR1 and CDR2 (germline): SGDLS, YYNGEE. The CDR3 extends over 16 amino acids. The CDR3 reads CASSVSAGSSYNEQFF. The DNA for the CDR3 is TGTGCCAGCAGCGTCTCCGCAGGAAGCTCCTACAATGAGCAGTTCTTC.

The chain carries TRBV28 and TRBJ2-1; TRBD2 might be the D (6 bases). CDR1 is MDHEN and CDR2 is SYDVKM in the germline V gene. V gave up 4 bases and J gave up 10 bases, with 14 bases separating them. The CDR3 consists of 13 residues. DNA for the CDR3: TGTGCCAGCAGTTCCCCGGGACTCCCCGAGCAGTTCTTC. Residues: CASSSPGLPEQFF.

The chain couples TRBV30 to TRBJ2-1; D unresolved. Trimming shortened V by 1 base and J by 3 bases, and 7 bases separated the two germline ends. The CDR3 extends over 13 amino acids. Germline V gives CDR1 GTSNPN, CDR2 SVGIG (reference sequence). This CDR3 is CAWSGLGYNEQFF. The CDR3 nucleotides read TGTGCCTGGAGTGGCCTAGGCTACAATGAGCAGTTCTTC. Based on the CDR3 plus reference TRBV30 and TRBJ2-1, the full variable domain is SQTIHQWPATLVQPVGSPLSLECTVEGTSNPNLYWYRQAAGRGLQLLFYSVGIGQISSEVPQNLSASRPQDRQFILSSKKLLLSDSGFYLCAWSGLGYNEQFFGPGTRLTVL.

This chain joins TRBV27 and TRBJ2-7, with D perhaps matching TRBD1 (5 bases). Per germline, CDR1 MNHEY and CDR2 SMNVEV (reference sequence). This CDR3 has 16 amino acids. Trimming removed 3 bases from V and 0 bases from J, with 15 bases in between. CDR3 amino acids: CASSFIPIDSSYEQYF. CDR3 bases: TGTGCCAGCAGTTTTATTCCAATCGACAGCTCCTACGAGCAGTACTTC.

This clonotype was recorded a few times. The chain employs TRBV4-3 and TRBJ2-1; 9 nucleotides agree with TRBD2. Losses at the gene ends were 0 bases for V and 9 bases for J; bases not matched to a gene: 6. Germline lookup yields CDR1 LGHNA and CDR2 YSLEER. CDR3 length equals 15 residues. CDR3 nucleotides: TGCGCCAGCAGCCAAGAACTAGCGGGTGTCACTGAGCAGTTCTTC. It codes for CASSQELAGVTEQFF.

This rearrangement joins TRBV7-8 to TRBJ1-4, with D possibly matching TRBD1 (5 bases). V was cut by 3 bases and J by 3 bases, with 17 bases left in between. The germline V gene encodes CDR1 SGHVS and CDR2 FQNEAQ. CDR3 length: 17 residues. In nucleotides, the CDR3 is TGTGCCAGCAGCTTTAGCGCGTCAGGGAGAGCTAATGAAAAACTGTTTTTT. It specifies CASSFSASGRANEKLFF.

The V call is TRBV11-2, the J call TRBJ1-1, with 9 bases that match TRBD1. The V and J ends lost 2 bases and 4 bases, in that order; junction bases with no gene match: 8. Germline CDR1 reads SGHAT; CDR2 reads FQNNGV. The CDR3 covers 16 residues. Here the CDR3 reads CASSLRTGDSGTEAFF. CDR3 sequence (DNA): TGTGCCAGCAGCTTAAGGACAGGGGATTCTGGCACTGAAGCTTTCTTT.

This sequence joins TRBV7-8 and TRBJ1-6, with 7 bases aligning to TRBD1. This CDR3 contains 14 residues. Germline V lookup: CDR1 SGHVS, CDR2 FQNEAQ. Trimming took 7 bases from V and 9 from J; bases not matched to a gene: 9. DNA of the CDR3: TGTGCCAGCACCATCGCAGGGGGGAGTTCACCCCTCCACTTT. Its translation is CASTIAGGSSPLHF.

This chain links TRBV5-1 with TRBJ2-1, with D possibly TRBD1 on 5 matching bases. CDR3 length: 15 amino acids. The ends were cut back, 0 bases at V and 9 bases at J, with 16 bases in the middle. Looked up from germline, CDR1 is SGHRS and CDR2 is YFSETQ. The CDR3 DNA reads TGCGCCAGCAGCTTGGTCCCCAATCGAAGGGGTGAGCAGTTCTTC. It codes for CASSLVPNRRGEQFF.

The chain links TRBV5-4 to TRBJ2-1; D gene unclear. CDR1 is SGHNT, CDR2 YYREEE, per germline (reference sequence). The CDR3 covers 13 residues. V lost 1 base, J lost 9 bases, and 11 bases lay in between. CDR3 sequence (DNA): TGTGCCAGCAGCTTGAGCCGGGCCGGTGAGCAGTTCTTC. It specifies CASSLSRAGEQFF.

The V and J genes are TRBV7-2 and TRBJ1-1, with D unresolved. Germline CDR1 is SGHTA and CDR2 is FQGNSA. The CDR3 extends over 14 amino acids. Trimming took 5 bases from V and 1 from J, leaving 11 bases between them. CDR3 region: CASSAHPQNTEAFF. CDR3 sequence (DNA): TGTGCCAGCAGCGCCCACCCACAGAACACTGAAGCTTTCTTT.

The table lists this clonotype with a few counts. The genes are TRBV7-2 and TRBJ2-2; D gene ambiguous. Germline V lookup: CDR1 SGHTA, CDR2 FQGNSA. CDR3 length: 14 amino acids. V was trimmed by 4 bases and J by 8 bases, leaving 14 bases between them. The CDR3 DNA reads as TGTGCCAGCAGCTCCCGGGCCTCCAGGGGGGAGCTGTTTTTT. Translated, it gives CASSSRASRGELFF.

The chain links TRBV6-1 to TRBJ2-5, with a possible D match to TRBD1 (7 bases). Germline V CDR1 and CDR2: MNHNS, SASEGT. The V end lost 0 bases, the J end lost 0 bases, and 14 bases lay between the germline ends. This CDR3 is 17 amino acids long. In DNA form, the CDR3 reads TGTGCCAGCAGTGAAGCTGGGCCAGGGGGGTACCAAGAGACCCAGTACTTC. Translated, it gives CASSEAGPGGYQETQYF.

This clonotype was found a few times. In nucleotides, the CDR3 is TGTGCCAGCAGCCCCCGGGGTAGCGGGACCAATGAGCAGTTCTTC. Translated, it gives CASSPRGSGTNEQFF. The chain recombines TRBV7-2 with TRBJ2-1; 8 bases line up with TRBD2. Germline assignment: CDR1 SGHTA and CDR2 FQGNSA. Trimming removed 5 bases from V and 6 bases from J; junction bases left unmatched: 9. This CDR3 region has 15 residues. The whole variable domain, remainder taken from reference TRBV7-2 and TRBJ2-1, is GAGVSQSPSNKVTEKGKDVELRCDPISGHTALYWYRQSLGQGLEFLIYFQGNSAPDKSGLPSDRFSAERTGGSVSTLTIQRTQQEDSAVYLCASSPRGSGTNEQFFGPGTRLTVL.

Ten or more counts support this clonotype. This chain uses TRBV7-2 with TRBJ1-5; D uncertain. Trimming took 1 base from V and 3 from J, leaving 7 bases between them. This CDR3 has 14 amino acids. CDR1 is SGHTA, CDR2 FQGNSA, per germline. In DNA form, the CDR3 reads TGTGCCAGCAGCTTAGTTGGGCCCAATCAGCCCCAGCATTTT. It specifies CASSLVGPNQPQHF.

The chain combines TRBV6-2 or TRBV6-3 with TRBJ2-7; TRBD1 matches at 8 bases. The CDR3 loop spans 14 amino acids. Germline assignment: CDR1 MNHEY and CDR2 SVGEGT. V lost 6 bases to trimming and J lost 5 bases; unmatched junction nucleotides: 9. CDR3 loop: CASSSGTGVHEQYF. The CDR3, as DNA: TGTGCCAGCAGCTCCGGGACAGGAGTTCACGAGCAGTACTTC.

In its sample, this clonotype was seen a few times. DNA for the CDR3: TGTGCCAGCAGCTTTGACGGAAGGGGCCAAGAGACCCAGTACTTC. Translation: CASSFDGRGQETQYF. V gene TRBV7-8 combines with J gene TRBJ2-5; D may be TRBD1 (5 bases). Germline V gene data show CDR1 as SGHVS and CDR2 as FQNEAQ. The CDR3 runs 15 residues. V lost 3 bases and J lost 1, with 12 bases in between.

The chain carries TRBV11-2 and TRBJ2-1; 9 bases map to TRBD2. The junction had 15 bases not matched to a gene; V was cut back by 5 bases and J by 4 bases. Per germline, CDR1 SGHAT and CDR2 FQNNGV. The CDR3 consists of 18 residues. DNA for the CDR3: TGTGCCAGCAGCCGGAGGGCTAGCGGGATACCCTTTTACAATGAGCAGTTCTTC. It is translated as CASSRRASGIPFYNEQFF.